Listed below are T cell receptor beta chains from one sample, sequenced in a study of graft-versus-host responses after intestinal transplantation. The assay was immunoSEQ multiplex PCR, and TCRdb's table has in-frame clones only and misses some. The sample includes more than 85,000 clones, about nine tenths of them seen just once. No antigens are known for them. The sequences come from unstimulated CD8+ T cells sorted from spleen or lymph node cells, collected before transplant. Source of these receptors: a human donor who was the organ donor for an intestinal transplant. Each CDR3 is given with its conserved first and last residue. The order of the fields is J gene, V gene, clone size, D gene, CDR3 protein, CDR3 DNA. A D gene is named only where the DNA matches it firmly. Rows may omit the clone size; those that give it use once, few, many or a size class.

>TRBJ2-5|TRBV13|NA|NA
CASSSLAETGETQYF
TGTGCCAGCAGCTCCCTAGCCGAGACGGGGGAGACCCAGTACTTC
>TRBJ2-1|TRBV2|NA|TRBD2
CASPGLAAYNEQFF
TGTGCCAGCCCGGGACTAGCGGCTTACAATGAGCAGTTCTTC
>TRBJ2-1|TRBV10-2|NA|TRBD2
CASSLWTSGVNNEQFF
TGCGCCAGCAGCCTCTGGACTAGCGGGGTTAACAATGAGCAGTTCTTC
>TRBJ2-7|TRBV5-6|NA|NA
CASSWADFGRVYEQYF
TGTGCCAGCAGTTGGGCGGACTTTGGGAGAGTCTACGAGCAGTACTTC
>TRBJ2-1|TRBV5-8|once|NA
CASSFLGLYPHEQFF
TGTGCCAGCAGCTTCCTGGGCCTTTACCCCCATGAGCAGTTCTTC
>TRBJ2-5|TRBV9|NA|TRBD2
CASSVMGTSRETQYF
TGTGCCAGCAGCGTAATGGGGACTAGCAGGGAGACCCAGTACTTC
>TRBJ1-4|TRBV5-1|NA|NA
CASSPTMGLNEKLFF
TGCGCCAGCAGCCCCACTATGGGACTGAATGAAAAACTGTTTTTT
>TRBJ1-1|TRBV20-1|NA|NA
CSATVRTEAFF
TGCAGTGCTACGGTGCGAACTGAAGCTTTCTTT
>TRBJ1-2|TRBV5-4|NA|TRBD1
CASSSLPTGHYGYTF
TGTGCCAGCAGCTCCCTGCCGACAGGGCACTATGGCTACACCTTC
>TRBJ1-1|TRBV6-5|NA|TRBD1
CASSYSSGGNTEAFF
TGTGCCAGCAGTTACTCGTCAGGGGGGAACACTGAAGCTTTCTTT
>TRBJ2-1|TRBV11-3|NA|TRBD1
CASRGRQGYYNEQFF
TGTGCCAGCAGGGGGAGACAGGGGTACTACAATGAGCAGTTCTTC
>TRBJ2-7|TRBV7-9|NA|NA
CASSPTLPQTSYEQYF
TGTGCCAGCAGCCCAACCCTCCCTCAAACATCCTACGAGCAGTACTTC
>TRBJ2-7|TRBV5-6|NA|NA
CANTKIRQGLWCEQYF
TGTGCCAACACTAAGATTCGCCAGGGGCTCTGGTGCGAGCAGTACTTC
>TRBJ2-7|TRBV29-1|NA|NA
CSVDSGEGTYEQYF
TGCAGCGTTGACTCAGGGGAAGGTACCTACGAGCAGTACTTC
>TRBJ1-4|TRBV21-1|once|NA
CASSRYRGKEKLFF
TGTGCCAGCAGCCGATACAGGGGGAAGGAAAAACTGTTTTTT
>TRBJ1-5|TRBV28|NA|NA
CASSLYKGLVVGSNQPQHF
TGTGCCAGCAGTTTATATAAGGGGTTAGTCGTCGGGAGCAATCAGCCCCAGCATTTT
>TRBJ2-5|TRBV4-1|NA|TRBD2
CASSPSGGEQETQYF
TGCGCCAGCAGCCCAAGCGGGGGGGAACAAGAGACCCAGTACTTC
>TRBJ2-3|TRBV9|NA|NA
CASSVEGGTDTQYF
TGTGCCAGCAGCGTAGAGGGAGGCACAGATACGCAGTATTTT
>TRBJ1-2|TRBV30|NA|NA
CAWSATNIGYTF
TGTGCCTGGAGTGCGACAAATATTGGCTACACCTTC
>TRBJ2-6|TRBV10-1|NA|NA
CASSEPSSGANVLTF
TGCGCCAGCAGTGAGCCCTCCTCTGGGGCCAACGTCCTGACTTTC
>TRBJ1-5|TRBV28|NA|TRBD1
CASSSEAWGDRLNQPQHF
TGTGCCAGCAGTTCCGAGGCATGGGGGGACAGGCTCAATCAGCCCCAGCATTTT
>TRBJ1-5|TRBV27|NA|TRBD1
CASKSWGTGGFQPQHF
TGTGCCAGCAAAAGTTGGGGGACAGGGGGCTTTCAGCCCCAGCATTTT
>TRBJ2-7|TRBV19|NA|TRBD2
CASSSGRVDEQYF
TGTGCCAGTTCTAGCGGGAGGGTAGACGAGCAGTACTTC
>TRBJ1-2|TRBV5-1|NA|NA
CASSLLGEGHWYGYTF
TGCGCCAGCAGCTTGTTAGGGGAGGGACACTGGTATGGCTACACCTTC
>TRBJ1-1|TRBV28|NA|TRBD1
CASNDPPTGTLGSNTEAFF
TGTGCCAGCAACGATCCCCCGACAGGGACCCTAGGGTCGAACACTGAAGCTTTCTTT
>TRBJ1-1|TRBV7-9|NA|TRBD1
CASSLVLQGSTEAFF
TGTGCCAGCAGCTTAGTCCTACAGGGGAGCACTGAAGCTTTCTTT
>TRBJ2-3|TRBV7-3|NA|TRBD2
CASSSAFNYSGRFSDTQYF
TGTGCCAGCAGCTCCGCATTTAATTACAGCGGGAGATTCTCGGATACGCAGTATTTT
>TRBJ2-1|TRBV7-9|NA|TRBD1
CASSHSDRVSNEQFF
TGTGCCAGCAGCCACTCGGACAGGGTGAGCAATGAGCAGTTCTTC
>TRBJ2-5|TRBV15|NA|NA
CATSRSDGGAAQETQYF
TGTGCCACCAGCAGATCGGATGGGGGGGCGGCGCAAGAGACCCAGTACTTC
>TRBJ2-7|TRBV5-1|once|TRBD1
CASSFGTGDDEQYF
TGCGCCAGCAGCTTCGGGACAGGGGACGACGAGCAGTACTTC
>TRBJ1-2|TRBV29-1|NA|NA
CSVRGPGGYTF
TGCAGCGTTAGGGGTCCAGGTGGCTACACCTTC
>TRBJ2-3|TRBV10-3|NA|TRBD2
CATWTSGPTDTQYF
TGTGCCACATGGACTAGCGGGCCCACAGATACGCAGTATTTT
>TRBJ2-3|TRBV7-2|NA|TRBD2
CASSLAPSVGTSGTYLTDTQYF
TGTGCCAGCAGCTTAGCCCCGTCGGTCGGGACTAGCGGGACGTATCTCACAGATACGCAGTATTTT
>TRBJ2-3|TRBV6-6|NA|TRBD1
CASSYRDSFFTDTQYF
TGTGCCAGCAGTTACCGGGACAGCTTCTTCACAGATACGCAGTATTTT
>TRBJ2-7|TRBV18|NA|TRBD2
CASSPPVLERREPYEQYF
TGTGCCAGCTCACCACCGGTGTTGGAGCGGCGGGAGCCCTACGAGCAGTACTTC
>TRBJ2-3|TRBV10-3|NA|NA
CAITGRVETDTQYF
TGTGCCATCACCGGCCGGGTGGAAACAGATACGCAGTATTTT
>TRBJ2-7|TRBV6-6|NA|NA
CASSGLVGDGAEQYF
TGTGCCAGCAGTGGACTCGTAGGTGATGGTGCCGAGCAGTACTTC
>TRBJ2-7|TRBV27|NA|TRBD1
CASSGQVPPTYEQYF
TGTGCCAGCAGCGGACAGGTCCCCCCAACCTACGAGCAGTACTTC
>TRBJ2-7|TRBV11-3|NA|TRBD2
CASGFPRAGTTYEQYF
TGTGCCAGCGGGTTCCCACGCGCCGGGACTACCTACGAGCAGTACTTC
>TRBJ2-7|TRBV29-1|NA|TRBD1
CSVEETGAYEQYF
TGCAGCGTTGAAGAAACAGGGGCGTACGAGCAGTACTTC
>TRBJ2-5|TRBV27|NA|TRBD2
CASSLSAGGGETQYF
TGTGCCAGCAGTTTATCAGCGGGAGGTGGGGAGACCCAGTACTTC
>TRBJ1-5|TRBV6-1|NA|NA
CASSPRTLLQPQHF
TGTGCCAGCAGCCCCAGGACACTTCTTCAGCCCCAGCATTTT
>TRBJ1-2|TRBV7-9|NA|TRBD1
CASSRGAGGTYGYTF
TGTGCCAGCAGCCGGGGGGCAGGGGGCACCTATGGCTACACCTTC
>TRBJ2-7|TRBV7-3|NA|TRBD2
CASNGTSESYEQYF
TGTGCCAGTAATGGGACTAGCGAGTCCTACGAGCAGTACTTC
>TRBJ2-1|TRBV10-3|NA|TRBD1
CAIRAPTGDEQFF
TGTGCCATCAGGGCGCCGACAGGGGACGAGCAGTTCTTC
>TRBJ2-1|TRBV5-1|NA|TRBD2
CASSTAGDPNEQFF
TGCGCCAGCAGCACAGCGGGAGATCCCAATGAGCAGTTCTTC
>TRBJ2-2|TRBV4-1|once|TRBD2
CASSQEGRAGVSNTGELFF
TGCGCCAGCAGCCAAGAAGGGCGAGCGGGGGTTTCGAACACCGGGGAGCTGTTTTTT
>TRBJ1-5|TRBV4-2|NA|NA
CASSASGEGNQPQHF
TGTGCCAGCAGCGCGTCAGGGGAGGGAAATCAGCCCCAGCATTTT
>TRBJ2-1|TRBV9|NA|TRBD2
CASSVPTSGRYNEQFF
TGTGCCAGCAGCGTCCCTACTAGCGGGAGATACAATGAGCAGTTCTTC
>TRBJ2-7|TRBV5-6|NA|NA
CASSLEGHLIYEQYF
TGTGCCAGCAGCTTGGAGGGACACCTTATCTACGAGCAGTACTTC